Below, 18 T cell receptor beta chains from the same sample are listed, as sequenced in a study of cytomegalovirus exposure and HLA in healthy donors. The PCR was carried out with 60 Vbeta primers and 13 Jbeta primers. Method: immunoSEQ multiplex PCR; TCRdb's copy keeps in-frame clones and lacks some. The sample has 95,000 to 150,000 clones, more than 60% seen once. Sequencing was carried out using PBMCs. These receptors came from a woman in her 40s in good health and CMV-seropositive.

The genes are TRBV6-1 and TRBJ2-4; 8 nucleotides agree with TRBD1. The CDR3 length is 16 residues. The trim removed 4 bases at V and 0 bases at J, leaving 5 bases unmatched. Germline V lookup: CDR1 MNHNS, CDR2 SASEGT. The CDR3 region is CASSGMGQAAKNIQYF. CDR3 coding DNA: TGTGCCAGCAGTGGCATGGGACAGGCAGCCAAAAACATTCAGTACTTC.

The rearrangement uses TRBV5-1 and TRBJ2-1, with TRBD2 identical over 7 bases. The V gene end was trimmed by 4 bases and the J gene end by 6 bases; junction bases not matched to a gene: 10. Per germline, CDR1 SGHRS and CDR2 YFSETQ. The CDR3 is made up of 15 amino acids. The CDR3 spells CASSPREGGFNEQFF. CDR3 DNA sequence: TGCGCCAGCAGCCCACGAGAGGGAGGGTTCAATGAGCAGTTCTTC.

The chain couples TRBV28 to TRBJ2-7, with D unresolved. This CDR3 contains 12 residues. The germline V gene encodes CDR1 MDHEN and CDR2 SYDVKM. V was clipped by 1 base and J by 4 bases, with 5 bases between them. Here the CDR3 reads CASSLSLYEQYF. The CDR3 nucleotides are TGTGCCAGCAGTTTATCCCTATACGAGCAGTACTTC.

The V and J genes are TRBV27 and TRBJ2-2, with TRBD2 as a possible D gene (5 bases). The germline V and J ends were trimmed by 5 bases and 8 bases, with 15 bases remaining between them. Germline CDR1 is MNHEY and CDR2 is SMNVEV (reference sequence). CDR3 length: 14 residues. In DNA form, the CDR3 reads TGTGCCAGCAGTCTCAGTCTGGGGAGAGGGGAGCTGTTTTTT. It translates to CASSLSLGRGELFF.

V is TRBV29-1 and J is TRBJ2-5; tentatively, D is TRBD2 (6 bases). Germline V gene data show CDR1 as SQVTM and CDR2 as ANQGSEA. The CDR3 length is 12 residues. Trimming removed 8 bases from V and 4 bases from J, with 14 bases in between. In DNA form, the CDR3 reads TGCAGCTTCTCGGGGGATGGAGAGACCCAGTACTTC. This codes for CSFSGDGETQYF.

The CDR3 is CASSGPGATIYF. CDR3 DNA: TGTGCCAGCAGTGGGCCTGGGGCCACCATATATTTT. This chain links TRBV25-1 with TRBJ1-3, with a possible D match to TRBD1 (5 bases). This CDR3 spans 12 amino acids. V lost 4 bases to trimming and J lost 9 bases, with 10 bases between them. Germline CDR1 and CDR2: MGHDK and SYGVNS. Full variable domain (outside the CDR3, taken from reference TRBV25-1 and TRBJ1-3): EADIYQTPRYLVIGTGKKITLECSQTMGHDKMYWYQQDPGMELHLIHYSYGVNSTEKGDLSSESTVSRIRTEHFPLTLESARPSHTSQYLCASSGPGATIYFGEGSWLTVV.

The chain is built from TRBV5-8 and TRBJ1-5; possible D gene TRBD1, 6 bases. The V and J ends lost 4 bases and 0 bases respectively, with 17 bases between them. Per germline, CDR1 SGHTS and CDR2 YDEGEE. The CDR3 contains 17 residues. The CDR3: CASSRRNRVDSNQPQHF. CDR3 sequence (DNA): TGTGCCAGCAGCCGCCGTAACAGGGTGGATAGCAATCAGCCCCAGCATTTT.

This sequence joins TRBV6-1 and TRBJ1-1; D is unclear. The length of the CDR3 is 14 residues. Germline values: CDR1 MNHNS, CDR2 SASEGT. V dropped 2 bases and J dropped 6 bases, with 13 bases sitting between them. The CDR3 coding sequence is TGTGCCAGCAGTGAATGGCGGGCAGTTTCTGAAGCTTTCTTT. Translated, it gives CASSEWRAVSEAFF.

Concerning this clone: The germline gene is not matched at one end of the junction; a read error may be the cause. The genes are TRBV29-1 and TRBJ1-2; perhaps TRBD1 as D (6 bases). The germline V gene encodes CDR1 SQVTM and CDR2 ANQGSEA. The CDR3 is 11 residues long. The CDR3, as DNA: TGCAGCGGGGAAAGGGGGTTTGACTACCCCTTC. The encoded protein is CSGERGFDYPF. The entire variable domain, with the rest obtained from reference TRBV29-1 and TRBJ1-2, is as follows: SAVISQKPSRDICQRGTSLTIQCQVDSQVTMMFWYRQQPGQSLTLIATANQGSEATYESGFVIDKFPISRPNLTFSTLTVSNMSPEDSSIYLCSGERGFDYPFGSGTRLTVV.

This clone was observed a few times. The CDR3 reads CAISRTSGNEQFF. CDR3 DNA sequence: TGTGCCATCAGCCGGACTAGCGGTAATGAGCAGTTCTTC. The V call is TRBV10-3, the J call TRBJ2-1, with 10 bases lining up with TRBD2. CDR3 length equals 13 residues. From germline, CDR1 is ENHRY and CDR2 SYGVKD. V lost 6 bases, J lost 7 bases, and 3 bases stayed unmatched.

This chain links TRBV19 with TRBJ2-3; TRBD2 aligns across 12 bases. The CDR3 loop spans 17 amino acids. Germline CDR1 and CDR2: LNHDA and SQIVND (reference sequence). J was trimmed by 2 bases and V by 5 bases; bases with no gene match: 8. CDR3 in DNA: TGTGCCAGTAGTCTAGCGGGAGGGCCCGGTACCACAGATACGCAGTATTTT. Translated, it gives CASSLAGGPGTTDTQYF.

This chain joins TRBV4-1 and TRBJ2-5, with 13 bases fitting TRBD2. The CDR3 has 17 residues. CDR1 is MGHRA and CDR2 is YSYEKL in the germline V gene. The ends lost 3 bases at V and 3 bases at J; junction bases unmatched: 7. The CDR3 spells CASSHLTGTSGEETQYF. In DNA, the CDR3 is TGCGCCAGCAGCCACCTCACCGGGACTAGCGGGGAAGAGACCCAGTACTTC.

The chain uses TRBV6-1 and TRBJ2-5, with 10 positions matching TRBD1. The J call may be wrong; the DNA end is better matched by TRBJ2-7. Germline assignment: CDR1 MNHNS and CDR2 SASEGT. CDR3 size: 14 residues. CDR3 DNA: TGTGCCAGCAGTTCCGGGACAGGGGTTTACGAGCAGTACTTC. This translates into CASSSGTGVYEQYF.

This clone was detected only a few times. The chain uses TRBV28 and TRBJ1-3, with 9 bases lining up with TRBD1. This CDR3 has 14 residues. Germline lookup yields CDR1 MDHEN and CDR2 SYDVKM. Trimming removed 4 bases from V and 4 bases from J; junction bases left unmatched: 2. DNA of the CDR3: TGTGCCAGCAGTTCCGGGACAGGGGGAAACACCATATATTTT. This encodes CASSSGTGGNTIYF.

The chain uses TRBV5-1 and TRBJ2-3; the match to TRBD2 covers 8 bases. Looked up from germline, CDR1 is SGHRS and CDR2 is YFSETQ. Trimming removed 2 bases from V and 4 bases from J; junction bases left unmatched: 9. This CDR3 is built from 16 residues. The CDR3 coding sequence is TGCGCCAGCAGCTTAAGGCGCCGGGGGGGGTCAGATACGCAGTATTTT. Amino acids: CASSLRRRGGSDTQYF.

The V call is TRBV4-1, the J call TRBJ1-6; unclear D gene. The V gene's germline CDR1 is MGHRA and CDR2 YSYEKL. V lost 8 bases and J lost 9, with 11 bases in between. The CDR3 spans 12 residues. For the CDR3, the DNA is TGCGCCAGCCCCCCACCAGGTTCACCCCTCCACTTT. Protein: CASPPPGSPLHF.

The gene calls are TRBV10-1 and TRBJ2-7, with D uncertain. V lost 4 bases to trimming and J lost 0 bases, with 13 bases between them. This CDR3 contains 15 residues. Germline CDR1 reads WNHNN; CDR2 reads SYGVQD (reference sequence). This CDR3 reads CASSAVAGFSYEQYF. DNA of the CDR3: TGCGCCAGCAGTGCAGTGGCCGGGTTCTCCTACGAGCAGTACTTC.

The sample holds a few counts of this clone. The V gene is TRBV14, the J gene TRBJ2-1; 8 positions match TRBD2. This CDR3 spans 18 amino acids. The V gene's germline CDR1 is SGHDN and CDR2 FVKESK. V lost 2 bases and J lost 9; bases outside the gene matches: 18. In DNA, the CDR3 is TGTGCCAGCAGCCAATTGTTCAGTGGTAGCGGGGTTCGTTCTGAGCAGTTCTTC. It yields the protein CASSQLFSGSGVRSEQFF.